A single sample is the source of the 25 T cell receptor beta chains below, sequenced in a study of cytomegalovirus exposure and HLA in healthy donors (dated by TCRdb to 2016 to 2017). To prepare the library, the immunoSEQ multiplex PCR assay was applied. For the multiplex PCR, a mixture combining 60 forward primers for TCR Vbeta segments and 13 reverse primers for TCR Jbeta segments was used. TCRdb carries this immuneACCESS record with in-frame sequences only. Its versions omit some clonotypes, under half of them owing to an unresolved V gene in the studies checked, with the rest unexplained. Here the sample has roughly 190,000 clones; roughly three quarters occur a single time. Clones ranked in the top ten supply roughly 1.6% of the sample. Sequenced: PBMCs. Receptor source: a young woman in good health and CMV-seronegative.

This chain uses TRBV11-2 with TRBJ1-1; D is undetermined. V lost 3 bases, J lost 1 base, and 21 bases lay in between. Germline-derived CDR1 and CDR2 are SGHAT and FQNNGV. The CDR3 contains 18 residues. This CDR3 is CASSFSTRGWVKNTEAFF. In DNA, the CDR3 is TGTGCCAGCAGCTTCTCTACCCGAGGCTGGGTCAAGAACACTGAAGCTTTCTTT.

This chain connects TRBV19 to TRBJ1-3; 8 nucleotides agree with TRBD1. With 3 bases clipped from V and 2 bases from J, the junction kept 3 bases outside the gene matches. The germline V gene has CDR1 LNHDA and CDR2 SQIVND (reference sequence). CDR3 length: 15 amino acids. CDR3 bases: TGTGCCAGTAGTATCGACAGGGGAGCTGGAAACACCATATATTTT. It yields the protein CASSIDRGAGNTIYF.

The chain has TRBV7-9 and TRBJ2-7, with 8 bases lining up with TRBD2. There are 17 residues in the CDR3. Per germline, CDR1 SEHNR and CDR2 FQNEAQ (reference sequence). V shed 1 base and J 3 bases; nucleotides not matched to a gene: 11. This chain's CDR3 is CASSLEIGRGVRYEQYF. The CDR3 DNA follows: TGTGCCAGCAGCTTAGAGATCGGGCGGGGGGTCCGCTACGAGCAGTACTTC.

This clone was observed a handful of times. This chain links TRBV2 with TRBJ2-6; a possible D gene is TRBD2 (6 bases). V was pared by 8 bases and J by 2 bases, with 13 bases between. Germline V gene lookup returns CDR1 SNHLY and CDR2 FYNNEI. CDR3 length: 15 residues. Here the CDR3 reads CASSRTGAGANVLTF. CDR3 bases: TGTGCCAGCTCGCGCACGGGGGCTGGGGCCAACGTCCTGACTTTC.

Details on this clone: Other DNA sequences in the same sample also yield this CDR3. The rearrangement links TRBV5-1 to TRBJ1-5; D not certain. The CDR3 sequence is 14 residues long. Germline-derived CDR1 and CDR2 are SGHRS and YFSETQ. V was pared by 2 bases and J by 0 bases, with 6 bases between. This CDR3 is CASSLDNSNQPQHF. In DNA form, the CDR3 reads TGCGCCAGCAGCTTAGACAATAGCAATCAGCCCCAGCATTTT.

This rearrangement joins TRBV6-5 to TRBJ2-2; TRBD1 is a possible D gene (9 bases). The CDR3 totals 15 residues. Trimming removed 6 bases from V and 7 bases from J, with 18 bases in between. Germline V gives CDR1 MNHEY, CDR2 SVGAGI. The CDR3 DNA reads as TGTGCCAGCAGCCAGACAGGGGGGACTAGCGGGGAGCTGTTTTTT. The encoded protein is CASSQTGGTSGELFF.

CDR3 sequence (DNA): TGCGCCAGCAGTCAATCATGGCGGGAGCAATGGGAGCAGTTCTTC. Translated, it gives CASSQSWREQWEQFF. The chain employs TRBV23-1 and TRBJ2-1; TRBD2 matches 7 bases. TRBV23-1 is an ORF, with its function uncertain. This CDR3 has 15 amino acids. V trimming: 0 bases; J trimming: 10 bases; junction bases outside the gene matches: 9.

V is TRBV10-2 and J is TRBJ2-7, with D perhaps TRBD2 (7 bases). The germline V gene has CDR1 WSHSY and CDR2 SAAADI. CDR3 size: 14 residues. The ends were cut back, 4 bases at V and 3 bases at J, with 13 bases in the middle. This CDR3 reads CASSGGGRGYEQYF. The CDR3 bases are TGCGCCAGCAGTGGGGGGGGCAGGGGCTACGAGCAGTACTTC.

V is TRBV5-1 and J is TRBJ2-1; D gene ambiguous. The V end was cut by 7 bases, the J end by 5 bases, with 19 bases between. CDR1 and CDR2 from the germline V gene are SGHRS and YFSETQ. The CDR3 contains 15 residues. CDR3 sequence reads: CASSFHSLRDNEQFF. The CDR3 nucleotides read TGCGCCAGCTCCTTTCACAGCCTACGAGACAATGAGCAGTTCTTC.

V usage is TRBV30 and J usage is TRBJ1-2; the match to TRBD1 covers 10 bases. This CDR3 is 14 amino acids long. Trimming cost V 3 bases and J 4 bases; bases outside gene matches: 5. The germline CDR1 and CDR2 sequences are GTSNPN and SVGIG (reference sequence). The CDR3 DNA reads TGTGCCTGGAGAGGACAGGGGGGACCCTATGGCTACACCTTC. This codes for CAWRGQGGPYGYTF.

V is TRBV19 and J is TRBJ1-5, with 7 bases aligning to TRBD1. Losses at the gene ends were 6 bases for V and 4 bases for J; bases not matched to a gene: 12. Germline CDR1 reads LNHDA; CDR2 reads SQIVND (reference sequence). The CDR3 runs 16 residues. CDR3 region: CASRLWGQGENQPQHF. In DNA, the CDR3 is TGTGCCAGTAGACTTTGGGGGCAGGGGGAGAATCAGCCCCAGCATTTT.

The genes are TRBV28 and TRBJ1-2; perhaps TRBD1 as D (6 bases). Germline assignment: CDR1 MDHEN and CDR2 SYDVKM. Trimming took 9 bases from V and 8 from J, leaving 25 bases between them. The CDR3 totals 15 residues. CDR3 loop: CASYYLGGGVRGYTF. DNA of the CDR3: TGTGCCAGTTATTACCTCGGGGGGGGCGTGAGGGGCTACACCTTC.

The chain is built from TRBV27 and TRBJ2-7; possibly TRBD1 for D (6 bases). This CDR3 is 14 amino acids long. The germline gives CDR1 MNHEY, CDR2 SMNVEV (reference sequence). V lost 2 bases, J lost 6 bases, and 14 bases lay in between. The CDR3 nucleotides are TGTGCCAGCAGTTTAACAATACAGGGTGCCGAGCAGTACTTC. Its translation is CASSLTIQGAEQYF.

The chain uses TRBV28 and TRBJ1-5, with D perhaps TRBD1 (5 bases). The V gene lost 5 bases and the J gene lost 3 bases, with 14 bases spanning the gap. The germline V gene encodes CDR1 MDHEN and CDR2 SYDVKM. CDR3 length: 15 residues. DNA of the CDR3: TGTGCCAGCAGTAGGGGACGGGACTACAATCAGCCCCAGCATTTT. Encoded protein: CASSRGRDYNQPQHF.

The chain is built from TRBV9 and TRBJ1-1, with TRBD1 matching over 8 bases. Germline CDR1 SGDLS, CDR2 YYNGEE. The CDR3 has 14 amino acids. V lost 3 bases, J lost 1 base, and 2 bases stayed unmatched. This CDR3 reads CASSAGGPNTEAFF. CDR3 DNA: TGTGCCAGCAGCGCAGGGGGCCCGAACACTGAAGCTTTCTTT.

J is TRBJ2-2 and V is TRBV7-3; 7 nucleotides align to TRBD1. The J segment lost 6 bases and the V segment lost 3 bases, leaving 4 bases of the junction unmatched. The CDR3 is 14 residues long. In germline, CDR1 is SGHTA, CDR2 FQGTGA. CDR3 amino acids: CASSFTGDPGELFF. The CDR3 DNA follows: TGTGCCAGCAGCTTCACAGGGGACCCCGGGGAGCTGTTTTTT.

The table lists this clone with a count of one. The DNA for the CDR3 is TGCGCCAGCAGAAGCGGGAGTTACACCGGGGAGCTGTTTTTT. Its translation is CASRSGSYTGELFF. This sequence joins TRBV5-1 and TRBJ2-2, with 8 bases fitting TRBD2. Germline V gene sequence: CDR1 SGHRS, CDR2 YFSETQ. The CDR3 is made up of 14 amino acids. Trimming at V came to 5 bases and at J to 3 bases, leaving 3 bases not matched to a gene.

The CDR3 loop reads CASTIQRPLEGYTF. CDR3 DNA: TGTGCCAGCACGATTCAGAGGCCATTGGAGGGCTACACCTTC. The chain recombines TRBV2 with TRBJ1-2; D gene ambiguous. V lost 7 bases and J lost 8, with 20 bases in between. There are 14 residues in the CDR3. Germline CDR1 and CDR2: SNHLY and FYNNEI.

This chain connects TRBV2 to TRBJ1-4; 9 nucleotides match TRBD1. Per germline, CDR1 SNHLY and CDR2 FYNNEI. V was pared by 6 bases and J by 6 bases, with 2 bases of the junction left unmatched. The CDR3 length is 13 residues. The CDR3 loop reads CASRTGGDEKLFF. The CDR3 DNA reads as TGTGCCAGCAGGACAGGGGGGGATGAAAAACTGTTTTTT.

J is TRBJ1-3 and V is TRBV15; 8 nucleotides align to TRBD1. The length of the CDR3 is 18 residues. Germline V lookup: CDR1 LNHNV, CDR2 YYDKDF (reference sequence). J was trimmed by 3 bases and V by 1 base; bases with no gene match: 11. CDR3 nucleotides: TGTGCCACCAGCAGAGCTGGACAGGGTGTTGTCTTTGGAAACACCATATATTTT. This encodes CATSRAGQGVVFGNTIYF.

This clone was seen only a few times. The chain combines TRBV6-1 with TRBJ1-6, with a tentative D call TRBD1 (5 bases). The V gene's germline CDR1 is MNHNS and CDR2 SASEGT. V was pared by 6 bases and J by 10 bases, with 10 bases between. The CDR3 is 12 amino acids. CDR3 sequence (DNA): TGTGCCAGCAGGCAGGGTTACTCACCCCTCCACTTT. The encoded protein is CASRQGYSPLHF.

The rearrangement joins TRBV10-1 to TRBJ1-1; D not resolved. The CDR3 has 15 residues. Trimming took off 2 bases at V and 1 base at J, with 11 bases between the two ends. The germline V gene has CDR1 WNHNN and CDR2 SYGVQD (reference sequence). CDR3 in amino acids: CASSEPEGRNTEAFF. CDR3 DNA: TGCGCCAGCAGTGAGCCTGAAGGGAGGAACACTGAAGCTTTCTTT.

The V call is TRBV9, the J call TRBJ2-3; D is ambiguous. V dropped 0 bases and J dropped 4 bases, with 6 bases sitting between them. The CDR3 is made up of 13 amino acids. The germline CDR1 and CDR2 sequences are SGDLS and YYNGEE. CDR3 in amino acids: CASSVAGADTQYF. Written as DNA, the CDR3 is TGTGCCAGCAGCGTAGCTGGAGCAGATACGCAGTATTTT.

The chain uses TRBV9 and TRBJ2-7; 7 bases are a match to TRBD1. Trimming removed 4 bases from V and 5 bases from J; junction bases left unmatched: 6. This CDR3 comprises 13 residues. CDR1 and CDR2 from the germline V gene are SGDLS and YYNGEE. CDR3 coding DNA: TGTGCCAGCAGCCCGACAGGGACGGACGAGCAGTACTTC. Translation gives CASSPTGTDEQYF.

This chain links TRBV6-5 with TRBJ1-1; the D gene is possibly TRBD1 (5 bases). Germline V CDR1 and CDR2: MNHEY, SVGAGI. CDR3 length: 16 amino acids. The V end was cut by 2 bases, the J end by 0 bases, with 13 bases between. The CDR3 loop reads CASSYEPGHLNTEAFF. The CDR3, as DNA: TGTGCCAGCAGTTACGAACCCGGACACTTGAACACTGAAGCTTTCTTT.